The next 21 T cell receptor beta chains were all read from a single sample in a study of blood T cells in healthy people across ages. Primed by a sample-barcoded 5' primer and a J-beta primer mix, a second PCR proceeded for 7 to 11 cycles. TCRdb used MiXCR to reprocess the 5' RACE reads, holding one entry per CDR3 protein. The data show approximately 810,000 distinct CDR3 sequences, with 35% to 40% seen just once and roughly 13% held by the top ten. The sample consisted of blood. Every receptor here comes from a man younger than 35 in good health.

This chain links TRBV6-6 with TRBJ1-5, with 9 bases matching TRBD1. CDR1 is MNHNY and CDR2 is SVGAGI in the germline V gene (reference sequence). The CDR3 sequence is 15 residues long. V trimming: 2 bases; J trimming: 5 bases; junction bases outside the gene matches: 4. The CDR3 nucleotides are TGTGCCAGCAGTTACCGGGACAGGGCCTATCAGCCCCAGCATTTT. Translating it yields CASSYRDRAYQPQHF.

This clonotype has only a few counts. The genes are TRBV14 and TRBJ2-1; D is unresolved. The CDR3 contains 13 residues. Germline-derived CDR1 and CDR2 are SGHDN and FVKESK. V lost 0 bases, J lost 4 bases, and 4 bases lay in between. The CDR3 DNA sequence: TGTGCCAGCAGCCAAGATGCTTACAATGAGCAGTTCTTC. Amino acids: CASSQDAYNEQFF.

There are many counts of this clonotype. The CDR3 protein is CASSGTGTYEQYF. The CDR3 bases are TGTGCCAGCAGTGGGACAGGGACCTACGAGCAGTACTTC. V and J are TRBV12-3 or TRBV12-4 and TRBJ2-7, with 9 bases identical to TRBD1. The CDR3 covers 13 residues. V was pared by 5 bases and J by 2 bases, with 1 base of the junction left unmatched.

About this clonotype: Possible read error: a much larger clone is one base away. The V and J genes are TRBV20-1 and TRBJ2-1, with D perhaps TRBD2 (6 bases). The CDR3 is made up of 13 amino acids. Germline-derived CDR1 and CDR2 are DFQATT and SNEGSKA (reference sequence). V lost 7 bases, J lost 1 base, and 11 bases lay in between. The chain's CDR3 is CSGGDGSYNEQFF. The CDR3 coding sequence is TGCAGTGGCGGGGACGGTTCCTACAATGAGCAGTTCTTC.

This chain joins TRBV4-3 and TRBJ2-7; TRBD2 matches 8 bases. This CDR3 has 16 residues. The germline CDR1 and CDR2 sequences are LGHNA and YSLEER. V trimming: 7 bases; J trimming: 7 bases; junction bases outside the gene matches: 18. The CDR3 here is CASKQTGAGDYNEQYF. CDR3 bases: TGCGCCAGCAAACAAACAGGAGCGGGGGACTACAATGAGCAGTACTTC.

This clonotype was seen more than once but under ten times. The DNA for the CDR3 is TGTGCCAGCAGCCCATCGGAGGGGACCGGAGAGACCCAGTACTTC. Its protein product is CASSPSEGTGETQYF. The chain links TRBV7-8 to TRBJ2-5; weak D call: TRBD2 (6 bases). The CDR3 is made up of 15 amino acids. Trimming left V 5 bases short and J 4 bases short, with 17 bases between. Germline assignment: CDR1 SGHVS and CDR2 FQNEAQ.

The chain joins TRBV12-3 or TRBV12-4 to TRBJ2-3, with 7 bases aligning to TRBD2. This CDR3 has 15 residues. V was clipped by 6 bases and J by 4 bases; unmatched bases: 10. The CDR3 bases are TGTGCCAGCAGCTTACCGCGGGGGTTGGCAGATACGCAGTATTTT. Amino acid sequence: CASSLPRGLADTQYF.

This clonotype was seen only a few times. The V gene is TRBV7-9, the J gene TRBJ2-4; 7 bases line up with TRBD1. Germline assignment: CDR1 SEHNR and CDR2 FQNEAQ (reference sequence). CDR3 length equals 17 residues. Losses at the gene ends were 4 bases for V and 3 bases for J; bases not matched to a gene: 12. Written as DNA, the CDR3 is TGTGCCAGCAGCTCTTCACCGGGACAGTGGAACAAAAACATTCAGTACTTC. Encoded protein: CASSSSPGQWNKNIQYF.

J is TRBJ2-7 and V is TRBV6-6; a possible D gene is TRBD2 (5 bases). The CDR3 runs 16 residues. With 2 bases removed from V and 2 bases from J, the gap between germline ends came to 16 bases. Germline V gene sequence: CDR1 MNHNY, CDR2 SVGAGI (reference sequence). CDR3 in amino acids: CASSYVGSGITYEQYF. For the CDR3, the DNA is TGTGCCAGCAGTTACGTAGGGAGCGGTATAACCTACGAGCAGTACTTC.

The chain is built from TRBV6-6 and TRBJ2-7, with 7 bases identical to TRBD2. CDR3 length: 14 residues. CDR1 MNHNY and CDR2 SVGAGI come from the germline V gene (reference sequence). The V segment lost 2 bases and the J segment 2 bases; nucleotides outside the gene matches: 3. This CDR3 is CASSYGGEAYEQYF. The CDR3 DNA follows: TGTGCCAGCAGTTACGGGGGGGAAGCCTACGAGCAGTACTTC.

With regard to this clonotype: A much larger clone is a single base away; this may be a read error. This chain links TRBV29-1 with TRBJ2-7; 9 nucleotides align to TRBD1. The germline CDR1 and CDR2 sequences are SQVTM and ANQGSEA. Unmatched junction bases numbered 3, after V lost 6 bases and J lost 0 bases. This CDR3 region has 13 residues. The CDR3 bases are TGCAGCGTCGGACAGGGGTACTCCTACGAGCAGTACTTC. This translates into CSVGQGYSYEQYF.

The CDR3 nucleotides read TGCAGTGCTACAACAGGGGGAATTGTCGAGCAGTACTTC. It encodes CSATTGGIVEQYF. This chain connects TRBV20-1 to TRBJ2-7, with 8 bases fitting TRBD1. In germline, CDR1 is DFQATT, CDR2 SNEGSKA (reference sequence). This CDR3 contains 13 residues. The V gene end was trimmed by 4 bases and the J gene end by 6 bases; junction bases not matched to a gene: 8.

This chain connects TRBV12-3 or TRBV12-4 to TRBJ2-7; 13 bases map to TRBD2. The V and J ends lost 5 bases and 7 bases, in that order; junction bases with no gene match: 2. This CDR3 comprises 13 residues. The DNA of the CDR3 is TGTGCCAGCAGTCGGACTAGCGGGGGAGAGCAGTACTTC. Translated: CASSRTSGGEQYF.

In this sample, this clonotype turned up a few times. The rearrangement links TRBV9 to TRBJ1-2; TRBD1 might be the D (5 bases). Germline CDR1 SGDLS, CDR2 YYNGEE. This CDR3 is 14 amino acids long. The germline V and J ends were trimmed by 3 bases and 3 bases, with 12 bases remaining between them. The CDR3, as DNA: TGTGCCAGCAGCGCGGGGAAGGGGTACTATGGCTACACCTTC. It specifies CASSAGKGYYGYTF. The full variable domain, its missing parts supplied by reference TRBV9 and TRBJ1-2, is DSGVTQTPKHLITATGQRVTLRCSPRSGDLSVYWYQQSLDQGLQFLIQYYNGEERAKGNILERFSAQQFPDLHSELNLSSLELGDSALYFCASSAGKGYYGYTFGSGTRLTVV.

This clonotype was found many times. V and J are TRBV20-1 and TRBJ2-5; D not certain. Between the trimmed V and J ends, which lost 1 base and 4 bases, there was a span of 13 bases. The germline V gene has CDR1 DFQATT and CDR2 SNEGSKA (reference sequence). This CDR3 comprises 14 residues. In nucleotides, the CDR3 is TGCAGTGCTAGAGCCAGTCTACAAACAGAGACCCAGTACTTC. It codes for CSARASLQTETQYF.

In regard to this clonotype: Given a much more abundant clone one base away, this may be a read error. The chain has TRBV12-3 or TRBV12-4 and TRBJ1-1; a weak D match, TRBD1 (6 bases). Deletions cut 5 bases from V and 4 bases from J, with 14 bases between. The CDR3 consists of 14 residues. The CDR3 DNA reads as TGTGCCAGCAGTGCAGGGGTTCGGGGCACTGAAGCTTTCTTT. The encoded protein is CASSAGVRGTEAFF.

The J gene is TRBJ1-5, the V gene TRBV20-1; maybe TRBD1 (5 bases). Trimming removed 7 bases at V and 5 bases at J, with 12 bases between. CDR3 length: 12 residues. Germline CDR1 is DFQATT and CDR2 is SNEGSKA (reference sequence). This chain's CDR3 is CSGGAGDQPQHF. The CDR3 DNA follows: TGCAGTGGCGGGGCCGGGGATCAGCCCCAGCATTTT.

At least ten counts were recorded for this clonotype. The J gene is TRBJ2-5, the V gene TRBV20-1, with D perhaps TRBD2 (6 bases). This CDR3 spans 15 amino acids. The V gene lost 5 bases and the J gene lost 5 bases, with 21 bases spanning the gap. From germline, CDR1 is DFQATT and CDR2 SNEGSKA (reference sequence). CDR3 protein: CSAPKPGGSRETQYF. The CDR3 DNA sequence: TGCAGTGCTCCAAAGCCCGGGGGTAGCAGGGAGACCCAGTACTTC.

The chain links TRBV6-2 or TRBV6-3 to TRBJ2-1, with D possibly being TRBD2 (6 bases). V shed 6 bases and J shed 9 bases, with 15 bases lying between them. The CDR3 has 13 residues. Germline CDR1 reads MNHEY; CDR2 reads SVGEGT. The CDR3 region has the DNA TGTGCCAGCAGGGACACTAGCCTAGGTGAGCAGTTCTTC. Translation gives CASRDTSLGEQFF.

This clonotype has at least ten counts. The chain is built from TRBV7-2 and TRBJ2-7; 8 bases match TRBD1. Looked up from germline, CDR1 is SGHTA and CDR2 is FQGNSA. The J segment lost 6 bases and the V segment lost 4 bases, leaving 14 bases of the junction unmatched. The CDR3 has 16 amino acids. Here the CDR3 DNA reads TGTGCCAGCAGCTCAGTCAGCGGACAGGGAACTAGCGAGCAGTACTTC. This translates into CASSSVSGQGTSEQYF.

This clonotype appeared a few times. The rearrangement uses TRBV15 and TRBJ1-2, with 7 bases matching TRBD1. The CDR3 is 15 residues long. Trimming cost V 3 bases and J 3 bases; bases outside gene matches: 7. The germline V gene encodes CDR1 LNHNV and CDR2 YYDKDF (reference sequence). Here the CDR3 reads CATSSRGAEYYGYTF. The CDR3 DNA reads TGTGCCACCAGCAGCAGGGGGGCCGAATACTATGGCTACACCTTC.